The clone carrying this T cell receptor (beta chain) was counted only a few times. Its antigen is undetermined. Germline CDR1 reads SGHNT; CDR2 reads YYREEE (reference sequence). This CDR3 is built from 14 residues. V lost 1 base, J lost 1 base, and 8 bases lay in between. This specimen comes from a study of chemoradiotherapy in HPV16-positive cancers. Findings of the study overall: Only a couple of HPV16-positive patients supplied the functional HPV-specificity definition. For HPV16-positive patients, expanding HPV-responsive T cells associated with longer recurrence-free survival.

Only in-frame clones appear in the TCRdb table, and some are missing; sequencing was by immunoSEQ multiplex PCR. The sample holds approximately 9,500 clones, 70% seen once. The genes are TRBV5-4 and TRBJ2-5; D gene uncertain. Material: tumor tissue, obtained from a patient who underwent chemoradiotherapy. This TCR was sampled from a human donor with HPV-associated anogenital cancer. The CDR3 DNA sequence: TGTGCCAGCAGCTTGTCTGGCAGCCAAGAGACCCAGTACTTC. Its protein is CASSLSGSQETQYF. The full variable domain, with the rest looked up from reference TRBV5-4 and TRBJ2-5, is ETGVTQSPTHLIKTRGQQVTLRCSSQSGHNTVSWYQQALGQGPQFIFQYYREEENGRGNFPPRFSGLQFPNYSSELNVNALELDDSALYLCASSLSGSQETQYFGPGTRLLVL.